What follows is one T cell receptor (beta chain) and its context. 13 Jbeta primers and 60 Vbeta primers were used for the PCR. Assay used: immunoSEQ multiplex PCR; TCRdb lists only in-frame clones, some missing. The data contain 150,000 to 200,000 clones, roughly three quarters of them seen just once; the ten biggest clones take up roughly 13%. The data are from a study of cytomegalovirus exposure and HLA in healthy donors. The CDR3 length is 15 residues. J was trimmed by 3 bases and V by 0 bases; bases with no gene match: 3. Germline CDR1 reads SGHVS; CDR2 reads FQNEAQ. The sequenced sample was PBMCs. The gene calls are TRBV7-8 and TRBJ2-3, with 7 bases fitting TRBD2. The sequence was collected from a woman aged 45-65 years in good health and CMV-seropositive. The CDR3 loop reads CASSLALANTDTQYF. DNA for the CDR3: TGTGCCAGCAGCTTAGCACTAGCGAATACAGATACGCAGTATTTT.